Listed below are T cell receptor beta chains from one sample, sequenced in a study of cytomegalovirus exposure and HLA in healthy donors. The assay was immunoSEQ multiplex PCR, and TCRdb's table has in-frame clones only and misses some. Here the sample spans around 99,000 clones, approximately 76% being singletons. The sample comprised PBMCs. These receptor sequences come from a man between 18 and 35 years old in good health and CMV-seronegative. Each CDR3 is given with its conserved first and last residue. A D gene is named only where the DNA matches it firmly. Size values are once, few and many counts, or a class for expanded clones, and some rows have none.

TRBJ1-6 TRBV5-4 . . CASSPPGQNNSPLHF TGTGCCAGCAGCCCACCCGGACAGAATAATTCACCCCTCCACTTT
TRBJ1-2 TRBV2 TRBD1 . CASSDSRGHGYTF TGTGCCAGCAGTGATAGCAGGGGGCATGGCTACACCTTC
TRBJ1-1 TRBV4-2 TRBD1 . CASSQGLQGDTEAFF TGTGCCAGCAGCCAAGGTCTACAGGGGGACACTGAAGCTTTCTTT
TRBJ1-4 TRBV4-1 . few CASSQEGLLGGFLFF TGCGCCAGCAGCCAAGAGGGACTGCTGGGAGGGTTTCTGTTTTTT
TRBJ2-7 TRBV5-1 . . CASRHPGRTSYEQYF TGCGCCAGCCGCCACCCTGGCCGCACCTCCTACGAGCAGTACTTC
TRBJ1-2 TRBV19 . . CATKNGMQLNYGYTF TGTGCCACCAAGAACGGGATGCAACTAAACTATGGCTACACCTTC
TRBJ1-1 TRBV14 . . CASSQHGNTEAFF TGTGCCAGCAGCCAACACGGTAACACTGAAGCTTTCTTT
TRBJ1-5 TRBV19 TRBD1 . CAGSDRGSNQPQHF TGTGCCGGCTCAGACAGGGGGAGCAATCAGCCCCAGCATTTT
TRBJ2-3 TRBV29-1 . . CSFGGLGDTQYF TGCAGCTTTGGGGGCTTGGGTGATACGCAGTATTTT
TRBJ2-3 TRBV15 TRBD1 . CATSAQTGVTDTQYF TGTGCCACCAGCGCTCAGACAGGGGTCACAGATACGCAGTATTTT
TRBJ1-3 TRBV7-8 TRBD1 . CASSLRDRPGSGNTIYF TGTGCCAGCAGCTTACGGGACAGGCCCGGCTCTGGAAACACCATATATTTT
TRBJ2-1 TRBV5-1 . . CASSLWAGYNEQFF TGCGCCAGCAGCTTGTGGGCGGGCTACAATGAGCAGTTCTTC
TRBJ1-1 TRBV19 . . CASSIDAGRWAEAFF TGTGCCAGTAGTATAGACGCAGGTCGTTGGGCCGAAGCTTTCTTT
TRBJ2-5 TRBV18 TRBD2 . CASSPLAGVGETQYF TGTGCCAGCTCCCCACTAGCGGGGGTCGGGGAGACCCAGTACTTC
TRBJ1-3 TRBV7-7 . . CASSPGATGNTIYF TGTGCTAGCAGCCCAGGTGCGACTGGAAACACCATATATTTT
TRBJ2-3 TRBV7-9 TRBD2 . CASSPIPGLATDTQYF TGTGCCAGCAGCCCCATTCCGGGACTAGCGACAGATACGCAGTATTTT
TRBJ1-6 TRBV30 TRBD1 . CAWSPGQGASPLHF TGTGCCTGGAGCCCGGGACAGGGGGCTTCACCCCTCCACTTT
TRBJ2-7 TRBV7-6 . . CASSLSGGEQYF TGTGCCAGCAGCTTGAGCGGTGGTGAGCAGTACTTC
TRBJ2-7 TRBV5-1 TRBD1 . CASSLTGGWVYEQYF TGCGCCAGCAGTTTAACAGGGGGCTGGGTCTACGAGCAGTACTTC
TRBJ1-5 TRBV29-1 . . CSVGSLGGNQPQHF TGCAGCGTTGGTTCGTTGGGGGGTAATCAGCCCCAGCATTTT
TRBJ2-3 TRBV6-1 TRBD2 large CASSEIAGGPDTQYF TGTGCCAGCAGTGAAATAGCGGGGGGGCCAGATACGCAGTATTTT
TRBJ2-2 TRBV2 TRBD1 . CASKRDRVGTGELFF TGTGCCAGCAAAAGAGACAGGGTCGGCACCGGGGAGCTGTTTTTT
TRBJ1-1 TRBV7-9 . few CASREASNTEAFF TGTGCCAGCCGGGAGGCTTCGAACACTGAAGCTTTCTTT
TRBJ2-7 TRBV7-9 TRBD1 . CSSSSGQGAYEQYF TGTTCCAGCAGCTCGGGACAGGGGGCCTACGAGCAGTACTTC
TRBJ2-5 TRBV6-5 TRBD2 . CASSYSGPTSVETQYF TGTGCCAGCAGTTACTCTGGGCCGACTAGCGTAGAGACCCAGTACTTC
TRBJ2-2 TRBV19 . . CAARGRGVTGELFF TGTGCCGCCCGAGGGCGGGGTGTAACCGGGGAGCTGTTTTTT
TRBJ1-4 TRBV6-1 TRBD1 few CASSEGQGDNEKLFF TGTGCCAGCAGTGAAGGACAGGGGGATAATGAAAAACTGTTTTTT
TRBJ1-5 TRBV18 . . CASSPSRVVSGQPQHF TGTGCCAGCTCACCGTCGCGAGTAGTAAGTGGTCAGCCCCAGCATTTT
TRBJ1-6 TRBV9 . few CASSVGENNSPLHF TGTGCCAGCAGCGTTGGGGAGAATAATTCACCCCTCCACTTT
TRBJ2-7 TRBV4-3 . . CASSQLSGNPYEQYF TGCGCCAGCAGCCAGTTATCAGGGAACCCCTACGAGCAGTACTTC
TRBJ1-6 TRBV6-4 . many CASSDGQEGSPLHF TGTGCCAGCAGTGACGGTCAGGAGGGTTCACCCCTCCACTTT
TRBJ2-7 TRBV10-2 . . CASSDLRGTYEQYF TGCGCCAGCAGCGATCTCCGGGGAACCTACGAGCAGTACTTC
TRBJ1-4 TRBV4-2 TRBD1 . CASSPLAGQGGNSEKLFF TGTGCCAGCAGCCCCCTGGCGGGACAGGGTGGAAACAGTGAAAAACTGTTTTTT
TRBJ2-7 TRBV27 . once CASSPTTQGRPYEQYF TGTGCCAGCAGTCCGACAACCCAGGGGCGGCCCTACGAGCAGTACTTC
TRBJ1-1 TRBV9 TRBD1 . CASSVVPGGETEAFF TGTGCCAGCAGCGTAGTGCCAGGGGGCGAGACTGAAGCTTTCTTT
TRBJ1-1 TRBV5-6 . few CASSRRSERVTEAFF TGTGCCAGCAGCCGACGCTCGGAGAGGGTCACTGAAGCTTTCTTT
TRBJ2-7 TRBV6-1 TRBD2 few CASSGGIFEQYF TGTGCCAGTAGCGGGGGGATTTTTGAGCAGTACTTC
TRBJ2-7 TRBV5-4 . few CATMDRGIQPYEQYF TGTGCCACCATGGACCGGGGGATACAACCCTACGAGCAGTACTTC
TRBJ2-3 TRBV5-1 TRBD1 . CASSLRTGGGDTQYF TGCGCCAGCAGCTTGCGGACAGGGGGCGGCGATACGCAGTATTTT
TRBJ2-3 TRBV7-9 TRBD1 once CASSPGTGSTDTQYF TGTGCCAGCAGCCCCGGGACAGGGAGCACAGATACGCAGTATTTT
TRBJ1-4 TRBV5-1 . many CASSLGGEKLFF TGCGCCAGCAGCTTGGGAGGTGAAAAACTGTTTTTT
TRBJ2-6 TRBV7-9 . . CASSPWGDSGANVLTF TGTGCCAGCAGCCCATGGGGGGACTCTGGGGCCAACGTCCTGACTTTC
TRBJ1-2 TRBV5-4 . . CASSRSSGYGYTF TGTGCCAGCAGCCGTTCGTCCGGGTATGGCTACACCTTC
TRBJ2-3 TRBV4-2 TRBD2 . CASSQVRRGATDTQYF TGTGCCAGCAGCCAGGTCCGGCGGGGGGCGACAGATACGCAGTATTTT